This T cell receptor beta chain came from a study of monozygotic twins with inflammatory bowel disease. The CDR3 extends over 14 amino acids. TCRdb re-called the 5' RACE reads and catalogs CDR3 proteins one per entry, DNA excluded. Here the sample table reports nearly 450,000 distinct CDR3 sequences. Sequencing input: blood. The chain uses TRBV12-3 or TRBV12-4 and TRBJ1-4. The receptor's source is a human donor with ulcerative colitis or Crohn's disease, or a healthy co-twin of an affected twin (not recorded which). CDR3 amino acids: CASSFRTDNEKLFF.